One sample yielded the 2 T cell receptor beta chains listed below, sequenced in a study of OX40 agonist ivuxolimab in advanced cancers. Measured with immunoSEQ multiplex PCR; TCRdb has only the in-frame clones, and not every one. The sample has about 70,000 clones, around 90% seen once. The sequencing here drew on CD4+ or CD8+ T cells sorted from blood, taken in a trial of the OX40 agonist ivuxolimab. The source is an adult with an advanced solid tumor such as melanoma, head and neck, liver or kidney cancer.

This chain links TRBV12-5 with TRBJ1-1; tentatively, D is TRBD1 (5 bases). Germline CDR1 is LGHNT and CDR2 is FRNRAP. CDR3 length: 12 residues. The germline V and J ends were trimmed by 3 bases and 8 bases, with 10 bases remaining between them. CDR3 DNA: TGTGCTAGTGGTTTAGGGGACCCCGAAGCTTTCTTT. Its protein product is CASGLGDPEAFF. The full variable domain, completed using reference TRBV12-5 and TRBJ1-1, is DARVTQTPRHKVTEMGQEVTMRCQPILGHNTVFWYRQTMMQGLELLAYFRNRAPLDDSGMPKDRFSAEMPDATLATLKIQPSEPRDSAVYFCASGLGDPEAFFGQGTRLTVV.

The sample holds one count of this clone. This sequence joins TRBV4-2 and TRBJ2-7, with D perhaps TRBD1 or TRBD2 (5 bases each). Germline CDR1 LGHNA, CDR2 YNFKEQ. The CDR3 totals 14 residues. V lost 0 bases to trimming and J lost 6 bases, with 12 bases between them. The CDR3 nucleotides read TGTGCCAGCAGCCAAGATCTCCAGGGACGCGAGCAGTACTTC. Translation: CASSQDLQGREQYF.